A single sample is the source of the 14 T cell receptor beta chains below, sequenced in a study of blood T cell repertoires in COVID-19. The data were produced by immunoSEQ multiplex PCR, yet TCRdb's version contains in-frame clones alone and is incomplete. The sample contains about 240,000 clones, 80% to 90% of which appear only once. Material for sequencing was peripheral blood. These receptors were obtained from a man aged 60 to 75 with acute or convalescent COVID-19.

The chain recombines TRBV5-6 with TRBJ2-7; 8 bases agree with TRBD1. The ends lost 0 bases at V and 2 bases at J; junction bases unmatched: 13. The CDR3 length is 18 residues. Germline V gene sequence: CDR1 SGHDT, CDR2 YYEEEE. CDR3: CASSLGQGALSYTYEQYF. Written as DNA, the CDR3 is TGTGCCAGCAGCTTGGGTCAGGGGGCCCTTTCTTACACCTACGAGCAGTACTTC.

The rearrangement links TRBV9 to TRBJ1-2, with TRBD1 identical over 8 bases. Germline V gene lookup returns CDR1 SGDLS and CDR2 YYNGEE. The CDR3 runs 13 residues. V was clipped by 3 bases and J by 6 bases; unmatched bases: 4. The CDR3, as DNA: TGTGCCAGCAGCGCCTCAGGGGGCAATGGCTACACCTTC. Encoded protein: CASSASGGNGYTF.

This clone was counted only a few times. The chain joins TRBV19 to TRBJ1-2; the D gene is possibly TRBD1 (5 bases). Germline CDR1 and CDR2: LNHDA and SQIVND (reference sequence). This CDR3 has 16 residues. The germline V and J ends were trimmed by 2 bases and 2 bases, with 15 bases remaining between them. CDR3 sequence: CASSINSGRMNYGYTF. In DNA form, the CDR3 reads TGTGCCAGTAGTATAAATTCAGGGAGGATGAACTATGGCTACACCTTC.

The rearrangement joins TRBV19 to TRBJ1-1, with D maybe TRBD1 (6 bases). The germline gives CDR1 LNHDA, CDR2 SQIVND (reference sequence). The CDR3 has 15 amino acids. Trimming shortened V by 5 bases and J by 4 bases, and 17 bases separated the two germline ends. The CDR3 loop is CASSSEGEGVTEAFF. Here the CDR3 DNA reads TGTGCCAGTAGTTCCGAGGGGGAAGGGGTCACTGAAGCTTTCTTT.

The rearrangement links TRBV7-6 to TRBJ1-6; TRBD1 matches at 7 bases. CDR1 and CDR2 from the germline V gene are SGHVS and FNYEAQ. J lost 3 bases, V lost 6 bases, and 5 bases had no gene match. The CDR3 length is 15 residues. The CDR3 is CASSETGFYNSPLHF. CDR3 in DNA: TGTGCCAGCAGTGAGACAGGGTTCTATAATTCACCCCTCCACTTT. Complete variable domain (other parts from reference TRBV7-6 and TRBJ1-6): GAGVSQSPRYKVTKRGQDVALRCDPISGHVSLYWYRQALGQGPEFLTYFNYEAQQDKSGLPNDRFSAERPEGSISTLTIQRTEQRDSAMYRCASSETGFYNSPLHFGNGTRLTVT.

The genes are TRBV28 and TRBJ2-1; 10 bases are shared with TRBD2. This CDR3 is 16 amino acids long. The ends lost 6 bases at V and 7 bases at J; junction bases unmatched: 12. Germline V gives CDR1 MDHEN, CDR2 SYDVKM. CDR3: CASRRKTSGFWNEQFF. As DNA, the CDR3 is TGTGCCAGCAGACGTAAGACTAGCGGGTTCTGGAATGAGCAGTTCTTC.

With respect to this clone: Other DNA variants within this sample encode the same CDR3. V usage is TRBV4-3 and J usage is TRBJ2-5, with a weak D call TRBD2 (6 bases). The CDR3 spans 14 residues. Per the germline V gene, CDR1 is LGHNA and CDR2 is YSLEER. Trimming stripped 1 base from V and 5 bases from J, with 11 bases between. CDR3 residues: CASSQVPGRETQYF. The CDR3 DNA is TGCGCCAGCAGCCAAGTTCCGGGGAGGGAGACCCAGTACTTC.

This clone was recorded once. The gene calls are TRBV4-2 and TRBJ2-2; 7 bases agree with TRBD2. The CDR3 totals 18 residues. The V gene's germline CDR1 is LGHNA and CDR2 YNFKEQ. The V gene end was trimmed by 0 bases and the J gene end by 1 base; junction bases not matched to a gene: 8. In nucleotides, the CDR3 is TGTGCCAGCAGCCAAGAGCTAGCGGCTAACCTGAACACCGGGGAGCTGTTTTTT. Protein sequence: CASSQELAANLNTGELFF.

The V and J genes are TRBV28 and TRBJ1-4, with no clear D. The CDR3 is 13 residues long. CDR1 MDHEN and CDR2 SYDVKM come from the germline V gene. Between the trimmed V and J ends, which lost 5 bases and 7 bases, there was a span of 11 bases. CDR3 in amino acids: CASSPRSGEKLFF. As DNA, the CDR3 is TGTGCCAGCAGTCCCCGGTCGGGTGAAAAACTGTTTTTT.

This rearrangement joins TRBV12-3 or TRBV12-4 to TRBJ2-1; D is ambiguous. CDR3 length equals 12 residues. Deletions cut 5 bases from V and 8 bases from J, with 10 bases between. The CDR3 reads CASSITRDEQFF. The DNA for the CDR3 is TGTGCCAGCAGTATTACTCGGGATGAGCAGTTCTTC.

The chain combines TRBV19 with TRBJ1-1, with D perhaps TRBD1 (5 bases). V gave up 3 bases and J gave up 5 bases, with 19 bases separating them. Germline CDR1 and CDR2: LNHDA and SQIVND (reference sequence). This CDR3 is 16 amino acids long. The CDR3 region is CASSINWGPGGTEAFF. The CDR3 nucleotides read TGTGCCAGTAGTATTAATTGGGGCCCTGGGGGGACTGAAGCTTTCTTT. Using reference TRBV19 and TRBJ1-1 for the parts outside the CDR3, the full variable domain is DGGITQSPKYLFRKEGQNVTLSCEQNLNHDAMYWYRQDPGQGLRLIYYSQIVNDFQKGDIAEGYSVSREKKESFPLTVTSAQKNPTAFYLCASSINWGPGGTEAFFGQGTRLTVV.

The chain employs TRBV29-1 and TRBJ2-3; D ambiguous. Per the germline V gene, CDR1 is SQVTM and CDR2 is ANQGSEA. The V and J ends lost 6 bases and 4 bases respectively, with 8 bases between them. CDR3 length: 11 residues. This CDR3 is CSVRLADTQYF. The CDR3 nucleotides read TGCAGCGTCCGGTTAGCAGATACGCAGTATTTT.

The gene calls are TRBV19 and TRBJ1-1; D not resolved. Trimming stripped 7 bases from V and 4 bases from J, with 22 bases between. The CDR3 totals 16 residues. CDR1 is LNHDA and CDR2 is SQIVND in the germline V gene (reference sequence). DNA for the CDR3: TGTGCCAGTACCGCCGCCCAGCGGATTCTCGTCACTGAAGCTTTCTTT. Amino acid sequence: CASTAAQRILVTEAFF.

V is TRBV30 and J is TRBJ2-1; 9 bases fit TRBD2. The CDR3 runs to 16 residues. Losses at the gene ends were 3 bases for V and 0 bases for J; bases not matched to a gene: 6. Germline V lookup: CDR1 GTSNPN, CDR2 SVGIG (reference sequence). The CDR3 nucleotides are TGTGCCTGGAGCCCTCTAGCGGGGAGCTCCTACAATGAGCAGTTCTTC. As protein: CAWSPLAGSSYNEQFF.